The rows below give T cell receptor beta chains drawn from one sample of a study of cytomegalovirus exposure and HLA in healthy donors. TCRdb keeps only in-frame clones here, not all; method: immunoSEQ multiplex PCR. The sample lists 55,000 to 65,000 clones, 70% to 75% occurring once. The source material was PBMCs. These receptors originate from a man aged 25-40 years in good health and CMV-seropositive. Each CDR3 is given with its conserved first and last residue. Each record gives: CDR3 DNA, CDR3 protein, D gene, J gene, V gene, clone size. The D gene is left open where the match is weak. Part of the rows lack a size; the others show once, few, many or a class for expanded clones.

TGTGCCAGCAGCCAAGACAGGGTCCCACCCGAGCAGTACTTC,CASSQDRVPPEQYF,TRBD1,TRBJ2-7,TRBV7-9,.
TGTGCCAGCAGTCTGAGTGGGACAGGGTACGACGAGCAGTACTTC,CASSLSGTGYDEQYF,TRBD1,TRBJ2-7,TRBV6-1,.
TGTGCCAGCAGCTTAAGCGGGGGGGCGGTCGGGGAGCTGTTTTTT,CASSLSGGAVGELFF,TRBD2,TRBJ2-2,TRBV7-3,.
TGTGCCAGCAGCTTAAACAGGGGACACGAGCAGTACTTC,CASSLNRGHEQYF,TRBD1,TRBJ2-7,TRBV7-2,.
TGTGCCAGCAGCTTAGCGTACAGGGGGGATGTCTATGGCTACACCTTC,CASSLAYRGDVYGYTF,TRBD1,TRBJ1-2,TRBV7-2,.
TGTGCCAGCAGCGAGGGGGCGCCGGGGACACGTGGCTACACCTTC,CASSEGAPGTRGYTF,TRBD1,TRBJ1-2,TRBV5-6,.
TGCGCCAGCAGCCAATTTGCAGGGGGCAATGAGCAGTTCTTC,CASSQFAGGNEQFF,TRBD1,TRBJ2-1,TRBV4-1,few
TGTGCCAGCAGCCTGGTGAGGCAACTGAACACTGAAGCTTTCTTT,CASSLVRQLNTEAFF,.,TRBJ1-1,TRBV5-6,.
TGTGCCAGCAGCACCCAGACAGGGGGCTCCTACGAGCAGTACTTC,CASSTQTGGSYEQYF,TRBD1,TRBJ2-7,TRBV5-4,.
TGTGCCTGGAGTTCCCCGGAGGAATCCTACAATGAGCAGTTCTTC,CAWSSPEESYNEQFF,.,TRBJ2-1,TRBV30,.
TGTGCCAGCAGCTTAGAACAGGGTTCCTACGAGCAGTACTTC,CASSLEQGSYEQYF,.,TRBJ2-7,TRBV7-2,.
TGTGCCATCAGTGAGTCTCTAGCGACCCCCTCGTTTGGGTATTTT,CAISESLATPSFGYF,.,TRBJ2-3,TRBV10-3,.
TGTGCCAGTACTCCGCGAAGCCCCAACTATGGCTACACCTTC,CASTPRSPNYGYTF,.,TRBJ1-2,TRBV19,.
TGTGCCAGCAGCTTAACAGGGGGGGCCAAAAACATTCAGTACTTC,CASSLTGGAKNIQYF,TRBD1,TRBJ2-4,TRBV7-9,few
TGCGCCAGCAGAATTCCGGACAGGGTAGGAGAGACCCAGTACTTC,CASRIPDRVGETQYF,TRBD1,TRBJ2-5,TRBV5-1,.
TGTGCCAGCAGAGATACCCTTAGCTCCTACAATAAGCAGTTCTTC,CASRDTLSSYNKQFF,.,TRBJ2-1,TRBV27,.
TGTGCCAGCAGCTTGCCAGGGGGCGGTGTATCCTTC,CASSLPGGGVSF,TRBD1,TRBJ2-7,TRBV5-6,.
TGTGCCAGCAGCGTAGGGCCAGGCACAGATACGCAGTATTTT,CASSVGPGTDTQYF,.,TRBJ2-3,TRBV9,once
TGTGCCAGCAGCTTACGAGACGGAGACTTGGCCGGGGAGCTGTTTTTT,CASSLRDGDLAGELFF,.,TRBJ2-2,TRBV11-2,.
TGTGCCAGCAGCGACCGGGACACCGCCTCCCGCTCCTATAATTCACCCCTCCACTTT,CASSDRDTASRSYNSPLHF,.,TRBJ1-6,TRBV9,.
TGTGCCAGCAGCGCCTCAGGAGGGGTTGGCTCCTACGAGCAGTACTTC,CASSASGGVGSYEQYF,.,TRBJ2-7,TRBV9,once